Shown below are 18 T cell receptor beta chains from a single sample sequenced in a study of blood T cell repertoires in COVID-19. Clones were read by immunoSEQ multiplex PCR, and TCRdb kept only the in-frame ones, dropping some. The sample yields a few hundred thousand clones, about 87% seen once. Sequences were obtained from peripheral blood. The receptors were gathered from a man between 65 and 79 years old with acute or convalescent COVID-19.

The V gene is TRBV7-3, the J gene TRBJ1-1, with a weak D call TRBD1 (5 bases). Germline V lookup: CDR1 SGHTA, CDR2 FQGTGA. Trimming pared 4 bases from V and 7 bases from J, leaving 13 bases between. The CDR3 contains 13 residues. CDR3 protein: CASSSQAQGEAFF. The CDR3 nucleotides read TGTGCCAGCAGCTCCCAGGCGCAGGGTGAAGCTTTCTTT.

CDR3 coding DNA: TGTGCCAGCAGTTCTTCCGGGACAGGATCCTACGAGCAGTACTTC. As protein: CASSSSGTGSYEQYF. The rearrangement joins TRBV6-5 to TRBJ2-7; 8 bases are shared with TRBD1. There are 15 residues in the CDR3. The junction had 6 bases not matched to a gene; V was cut back by 4 bases and J by 1 base. Germline V gene lookup returns CDR1 MNHEY and CDR2 SVGAGI.

This chain uses TRBV5-1 with TRBJ2-2, with TRBD1 matching over 9 bases. The V segment lost 6 bases and the J segment 4 bases; nucleotides outside the gene matches: 7. The germline CDR1 and CDR2 sequences are SGHRS and YFSETQ. There are 15 residues in the CDR3. CDR3 residues: CASTQRQGGTGELFF. The CDR3 DNA reads as TGCGCCAGCACCCAGCGACAGGGGGGCACCGGGGAGCTGTTTTTT.

This rearrangement joins TRBV18 to TRBJ1-2; 9 positions match TRBD1. The junction had 2 bases not matched to a gene; V was cut back by 5 bases and J by 4 bases. Germline assignment: CDR1 KGHSH and CDR2 LQKENI. The CDR3 is 13 residues long. The CDR3, as DNA: TGTGCCAGCTCAGAGGGACAGGGCTATGGCTACACCTTC. Residues: CASSEGQGYGYTF.

This clone was counted only a few times. This chain connects TRBV7-9 to TRBJ1-2; D might be TRBD1 (6 bases). The CDR3 sequence is 17 residues long. Germline CDR1 reads SEHNR; CDR2 reads FQNEAQ (reference sequence). V lost 5 bases and J 6 bases, leaving 25 bases between the germline ends. CDR3 residues: CASSLGQLGQVWHGYTF. In DNA, the CDR3 is TGTGCCAGCAGCCTTGGACAGCTTGGGCAAGTATGGCATGGCTACACCTTC. The full variable domain, in which reference TRBV7-9 and TRBJ1-2 provide the parts outside the CDR3, is DTGVSQNPRHKITKRGQNVTFRCDPISEHNRLYWYRQTLGQGPEFLTYFQNEAQLEKSRLLSDRFSAERPKGSFSTLEIQRTEQGDSAMYLCASSLGQLGQVWHGYTFGSGTRLTVV.

The chain is built from TRBV28 and TRBJ2-6; TRBD1 might be the D (5 bases). The germline V and J ends were trimmed by 2 bases and 0 bases, with 5 bases remaining between them. The CDR3 sequence is 15 residues long. Germline V gene sequence: CDR1 MDHEN, CDR2 SYDVKM. This chain's CDR3 is CASSLGASGANVLTF. In DNA, the CDR3 is TGTGCCAGCAGTTTAGGGGCCTCTGGGGCCAACGTCCTGACTTTC. Filled out from reference TRBV28 and TRBJ2-6, the complete variable domain reads DVKVTQSSRYLVKRTGEKVFLECVQDMDHENMFWYRQDPGLGLRLIYFSYDVKMKEKGDIPEGYSVSREKKERFSLILESASTNQTSMYLCASSLGASGANVLTFGAGSRLTVL.

This rearrangement joins TRBV5-1 to TRBJ2-3; D is ambiguous. Germline values: CDR1 SGHRS, CDR2 YFSETQ. The CDR3 has 14 amino acids. The V and J ends lost 1 base and 2 bases respectively, with 8 bases between them. The CDR3 nucleotides are TGCGCCAGCAGCTTGTCTACGTACACAGATACGCAGTATTTT. Translating it yields CASSLSTYTDTQYF.

The chain has TRBV29-1 and TRBJ2-3; TRBD1 matches 7 bases. The germline V gene has CDR1 SQVTM and CDR2 ANQGSEA. Losses at the gene ends were 7 bases for V and 5 bases for J; bases not matched to a gene: 15. This CDR3 has 15 amino acids. CDR3 bases: TGCAGCGCTGGGAGACAGGGTGGGCAGGGAGATACGCAGTATTTT. This encodes CSAGRQGGQGDTQYF.

The chain uses TRBV9 and TRBJ1-3; D is ambiguous. V was trimmed by 2 bases and J by 0 bases, leaving 12 bases between them. CDR3 length: 16 amino acids. Germline V gene data show CDR1 as SGDLS and CDR2 as YYNGEE. The CDR3 DNA reads TGTGCCAGCAGCGTGTCGGGGTTGAGCTCTGGAAACACCATATATTTT. As protein: CASSVSGLSSGNTIYF. Drawing the rest from reference TRBV9 and TRBJ1-3, the complete variable domain is DSGVTQTPKHLITATGQRVTLRCSPRSGDLSVYWYQQSLDQGLQFLIQYYNGEERAKGNILERFSAQQFPDLHSELNLSSLELGDSALYFCASSVSGLSSGNTIYFGEGSWLTVV.

This chain connects TRBV11-3 to TRBJ2-1; 9 bases agree with TRBD2. Germline V gene sequence: CDR1 SGHNT, CDR2 YENEEA. V was pared by 3 bases and J by 1 base, with 10 bases of the junction left unmatched. The CDR3 runs to 18 residues. The CDR3: CASSLGTLREGSYNEQFF. The CDR3 nucleotides read TGTGCCAGCAGCTTGGGAACGTTGCGGGAGGGTTCCTACAATGAGCAGTTCTTC.

The chain carries TRBV11-1 and TRBJ2-1; 7 nucleotides agree with TRBD2. V shed 3 bases, J shed 5 bases, and the junction held 7 bases outside the gene matches. The CDR3 length is 15 residues. Germline V gives CDR1 SGHAT, CDR2 FQDESV (reference sequence). This chain's CDR3 is CASSFPGTKNNEQFF. Written as DNA, the CDR3 is TGTGCCAGCAGCTTTCCCGGGACTAAAAACAATGAGCAGTTCTTC.

This chain uses TRBV5-4 with TRBJ2-2; 7 nucleotides match TRBD2. CDR1 and CDR2 (germline): SGHNT, YYREEE (reference sequence). The CDR3 runs to 15 residues. V was clipped by 4 bases and J by 7 bases; unmatched bases: 10. The CDR3 protein is CASSRPVERGGELFF. CDR3 sequence (DNA): TGTGCCAGCAGCCGCCCAGTCGAGCGGGGCGGGGAGCTGTTTTTT.

The CDR3 DNA is TGTGCCAGCAGTCCGAGCCGGGCGGGACTCTCTGGAAACACCATATATTTT. The encoded protein is CASSPSRAGLSGNTIYF. This chain connects TRBV6-2 or TRBV6-3 to TRBJ1-3; D is perhaps TRBD1 (5 bases). Trimming left V 5 bases short and J 0 bases short, with 17 bases between. Germline lookup yields CDR1 MNHEY and CDR2 SVGEGT. The CDR3 runs to 17 residues.

The rearrangement uses TRBV18 and TRBJ2-1, with D tentatively TRBD1 (5 bases). There are 15 residues in the CDR3. The ends were cut back, 2 bases at V and 1 base at J, with 9 bases in the middle. From germline, CDR1 is KGHSH and CDR2 LQKENI. The CDR3 nucleotides are TGTGCCAGCTCACCAGGGGCCAGATCCTACAATGAGCAGTTCTTC. Translating it yields CASSPGARSYNEQFF. The full variable domain, completed using reference TRBV18 and TRBJ2-1, is NAGVMQNPRHLVRRRGQEARLRCSPMKGHSHVYWYRQLPEEGLKFMVYLQKENIIDESGMPKERFSAEFPKEGPSILRIQQVVRGDSAAYFCASSPGARSYNEQFFGPGTRLTVL.

This chain links TRBV7-9 with TRBJ1-5; D unresolved. Trimming stripped 2 bases from V and 9 bases from J, with 8 bases between. This CDR3 has 12 residues. Germline CDR1 and CDR2: SEHNR and FQNEAQ (reference sequence). In DNA form, the CDR3 reads TGTGCCAGCAGCTTACCCGCGGGGCCCCAGCATTTT. This encodes CASSLPAGPQHF.

The V call is TRBV5-1, the J call TRBJ1-4; 7 nucleotides agree with TRBD1. The germline V gene has CDR1 SGHRS and CDR2 YFSETQ. The CDR3 has 15 amino acids. J gave up 2 bases and V 2 bases, and 3 bases lay outside the gene matches. The CDR3 nucleotides read TGCGCCAGCAGCTTCGAACAGGGGACTAATGAAAAACTGTTTTTT. Its protein product is CASSFEQGTNEKLFF.

The V call is TRBV2, the J call TRBJ1-1; D unresolved. CDR1 SNHLY and CDR2 FYNNEI come from the germline V gene. The length of the CDR3 is 15 residues. Between the trimmed V and J ends, which lost 7 bases and 2 bases, there was a span of 17 bases. The CDR3 bases are TGTGCCAGCATTCTCCGGCCCGAGGGAAACACTGAAGCTTTCTTT. Protein: CASILRPEGNTEAFF.

This clone showed up just a few times. The chain couples TRBV3-1 (or the pseudogene TRBV3-2) to TRBJ1-1; D remains ambiguous. This CDR3 spans 15 amino acids. V gave up 2 bases and J gave up 0 bases, with 10 bases separating them. The V gene's germline CDR1 is LGHDT and CDR2 YNNKEL (reference sequence). The CDR3 nucleotides read TGTGCCAGCAGCCAACAGCTACAGATGAACACTGAAGCTTTCTTT. This gives the protein CASSQQLQMNTEAFF.